The next 15 T cell receptor beta chains were all read from a single sample in a study of OX40 agonist ivuxolimab in advanced cancers. This table comes from immunoSEQ multiplex PCR, and its TCRdb copy is limited to in-frame clones, with some not included. The data show about 55,000 clones, 84% seen once. Here the sequenced sample was CD4+ or CD8+ T cells sorted from blood, taken in a trial of the OX40 agonist ivuxolimab. The source is an adult with an advanced solid tumor such as melanoma, head and neck, liver or kidney cancer.

The chain employs TRBV11-2 and TRBJ1-2, with 7 bases that match TRBD1. CDR3 size: 12 residues. Trimming at V came to 6 bases and at J to 7 bases, leaving 5 bases not matched to a gene. Germline lookup yields CDR1 SGHAT and CDR2 FQNNGV. The CDR3 loop is CASSTGVSGYTF. The CDR3, as DNA: TGTGCCAGCAGTACAGGGGTATCTGGCTACACCTTC.

The CDR3 sequence is CASRIIDRSNQPQHF. CDR3 DNA: TGTGCCAGTAGGATTATCGACCGTAGCAATCAGCCCCAGCATTTT. The chain joins TRBV19 to TRBJ1-5; no firm D call. The V end was cut by 6 bases, the J end by 0 bases, with 12 bases between. Germline loops: CDR1 LNHDA, CDR2 SQIVND (reference sequence). CDR3 length equals 15 residues. The full variable domain, rest sourced from reference TRBV19 and TRBJ1-5, is DGGITQSPKYLFRKEGQNVTLSCEQNLNHDAMYWYRQDPGQGLRLIYYSQIVNDFQKGDIAEGYSVSREKKESFPLTVTSAQKNPTAFYLCASRIIDRSNQPQHFGDGTRLSIL.

DNA for the CDR3: TGCGCCAGCAGCTTGGGAGACGGGGATTATGGCTACACCTTC. This encodes CASSLGDGDYGYTF. The chain carries TRBV5-1 and TRBJ1-2, with D unresolved. This CDR3 region has 14 residues. The germline V and J ends were trimmed by 0 bases and 5 bases, with 11 bases remaining between them. Germline V gene data show CDR1 as SGHRS and CDR2 as YFSETQ.

The rearrangement uses TRBV5-6 and TRBJ1-2, with D tentatively TRBD1 (5 bases). With 0 bases removed from V and 3 bases from J, the gap between germline ends came to 12 bases. Germline CDR1 SGHDT, CDR2 YYEEEE. The CDR3 is 15 residues long. DNA for the CDR3: TGTGCCAGCAGCTTGGAAGGGGACTCTGACTATGGCTACACCTTC. Protein: CASSLEGDSDYGYTF.

The chain employs TRBV5-6 and TRBJ1-2, with D perhaps matching TRBD1 (5 bases). Trimming shortened V by 4 bases and J by 3 bases, and 19 bases separated the two germline ends. This CDR3 spans 16 amino acids. The germline V gene has CDR1 SGHDT and CDR2 YYEEEE. CDR3 amino acids: CASSPLQETGYYGYTF. The CDR3 nucleotides read TGTGCCAGCAGCCCGCTACAGGAGACGGGGTACTATGGCTACACCTTC.

This chain links TRBV5-1 with TRBJ2-7, with 10 bases lining up with TRBD2. The CDR3 loop spans 17 amino acids. Unmatched junction bases numbered 14, after V lost 1 base and J lost 7 bases. CDR1 SGHRS and CDR2 YFSETQ come from the germline V gene. CDR3 region: CASSLLSLAGVRREQYF. In DNA form, the CDR3 reads TGCGCCAGCAGCTTGTTATCCCTAGCGGGAGTTCGTAGAGAGCAGTACTTC.

The CDR3 loop is CASSQAASEKAFF. Written as DNA, the CDR3 is TGCGCCAGCAGCCAAGCCGCGAGTGAGAAAGCTTTCTTT. The V gene is TRBV4-1, the J gene TRBJ1-1, with unresolved D. The CDR3 runs to 13 residues. Germline V lookup: CDR1 MGHRA, CDR2 YSYEKL. Trimming removed 1 base at V and 9 bases at J, with 12 bases between.

V gene TRBV7-8 combines with J gene TRBJ2-4; TRBD1 agrees at 12 bases. J was trimmed by 8 bases and V by 5 bases; bases with no gene match: 10. This CDR3 has 16 amino acids. From germline, CDR1 is SGHVS and CDR2 FQNEAQ. The CDR3 DNA reads TGTGCCAGCAGCCCGGGGCCGGGACAGGGGGCAGACATTCAGTACTTC. Translation: CASSPGPGQGADIQYF.

V usage is TRBV27 and J usage is TRBJ1-1, with D possibly TRBD1 on 6 matching bases. CDR1 and CDR2 (germline): MNHEY, SMNVEV (reference sequence). V was trimmed by 1 base and J by 1 base, leaving 7 bases between them. The CDR3 runs to 14 residues. CDR3 nucleotide sequence: TGTGCCAGCAGTTTATTAGGGGGGAACACTGAAGCTTTCTTT. It encodes CASSLLGGNTEAFF.

V and J are TRBV5-1 and TRBJ1-1, with TRBD1 matching 9 bases. The CDR3 sequence is 16 residues long. J gave up 4 bases and V 0 bases, and 7 bases lay outside the gene matches. In germline, CDR1 is SGHRS, CDR2 YFSETQ. CDR3 in amino acids: CASSLGQGGVVTEAFF. The DNA for the CDR3 is TGCGCCAGCAGCTTGGGACAGGGGGGAGTCGTCACTGAAGCTTTCTTT. The entire variable domain, with the rest obtained from reference TRBV5-1 and TRBJ1-1, is as follows: KAGVTQTPRYLIKTRGQQVTLSCSPISGHRSVSWYQQTPGQGLQFLFEYFSETQRNKGNFPGRFSGRQFSNSRSEMNVSTLELGDSALYLCASSLGQGGVVTEAFFGQGTRLTVV.

The chain couples TRBV19 to TRBJ1-2; D is undetermined. Germline V gene sequence: CDR1 LNHDA, CDR2 SQIVND (reference sequence). This CDR3 has 13 residues. V lost 3 bases to trimming and J lost 5 bases, with 10 bases between them. CDR3 amino acids: CASSIGTAYGYTF. CDR3 nucleotide sequence: TGTGCCAGTAGTATTGGCACTGCATATGGCTACACCTTC.

V is TRBV6-5 and J is TRBJ1-3, with D perhaps TRBD1 (5 bases). The CDR3 is 15 residues long. The V end lost 0 bases, the J end lost 4 bases, and 10 bases lay between the germline ends. Germline V gives CDR1 MNHEY, CDR2 SVGAGI. CDR3 residues: CASSYSRGSGNTIYF. The CDR3, as DNA: TGTGCCAGCAGTTACTCTAGGGGTTCAGGAAACACCATATATTTT.

The chain carries TRBV9 and TRBJ2-5; 10 positions agree with TRBD2. The ends lost 0 bases at V and 4 bases at J; junction bases unmatched: 12. The CDR3 consists of 18 residues. The germline V gene encodes CDR1 SGDLS and CDR2 YYNGEE. This CDR3 is CASSVGGRSGRLLETQYF. The CDR3 DNA reads TGTGCCAGCAGCGTAGGGGGGCGTAGCGGGAGGTTGTTAGAGACCCAGTACTTC.

Regarding this clone: One end of the junction does not line up with germline, which may come from a read error. The same CDR3 is also encoded by other DNA sequences in this sample. This rearrangement joins TRBV11-2 to TRBJ2-7, with TRBD1 matching 9 bases. This CDR3 has 16 residues. Germline CDR1 is SGHAT and CDR2 is FQNNGV. CDR3 DNA sequence: TGTGCCAGCGGAAGCTTGAGGGGGACAGGGCTTTACGAGCAGTATTTC. Translation gives CASGSLRGTGLYEQYF.

The genes are TRBV9 and TRBJ1-2, with 9 bases matching TRBD1. The CDR3 extends over 15 amino acids. Trimming at V came to 4 bases and at J to 2 bases, leaving 6 bases not matched to a gene. Germline lookup yields CDR1 SGDLS and CDR2 YYNGEE. The CDR3 region has the DNA TGTGCCAGCAGCCCCCGGACAGGGGTGAACTATGGCTACACCTTC. Translated: CASSPRTGVNYGYTF. The full variable domain, with the rest looked up from reference TRBV9 and TRBJ1-2, is DSGVTQTPKHLITATGQRVTLRCSPRSGDLSVYWYQQSLDQGLQFLIQYYNGEERAKGNILERFSAQQFPDLHSELNLSSLELGDSALYFCASSPRTGVNYGYTFGSGTRLTVV.